Each of the 14 T cell receptor beta chains below was sequenced from the same sample in a study of patients and donors after allogeneic stem cell transplantation. TCRdb recomputed calls from the RT-PCR reads with MiXCR, one row per CDR3 protein. The sample contains tens of thousands of distinct CDR3 sequences, over 7% of which appear only once. Sequencing was done on a sample of blood, either unsorted or a sorted T cell fraction (not recorded which). The receptors stem from a human donor who was either an allogeneic HSCT recipient or a stem cell or donor lymphocyte infusion donor (not recorded which). It is not recorded whose cells these are; they may come from a transplant donor.

This clonotype was seen ten or more times. The chain is built from TRBV2 and TRBJ2-1; the D gene is possibly TRBD1 (5 bases). From germline, CDR1 is SNHLY and CDR2 FYNNEI. The CDR3 consists of 15 residues. The V and J ends lost 4 bases and 0 bases respectively, with 10 bases between them. CDR3 loop: CASSGTLRSYNEQFF. Here the CDR3 DNA reads TGTGCCAGCAGTGGGACACTGCGCTCCTACAATGAGCAGTTCTTC.

This sequence joins TRBV10-3 and TRBJ1-2; TRBD1 aligns across 8 bases. Germline values: CDR1 ENHRY, CDR2 SYGVKD. The J segment lost 3 bases and the V segment lost 10 bases, leaving 10 bases of the junction unmatched. The CDR3 totals 14 residues. CDR3 nucleotides: TGTGCCACCCGTCCAGGGGGCGCTGACTATGGCTACACCTTC. Protein product: CATRPGGADYGYTF.

The chain links TRBV7-9 to TRBJ2-6; D is ambiguous. Germline V gene sequence: CDR1 SEHNR, CDR2 FQNEAQ (reference sequence). The V gene lost 7 bases and the J gene lost 0 bases, with 4 bases spanning the gap. The CDR3 runs 13 residues. For the CDR3, the DNA is TGTGCCAGCATATACTCTGGGGCCAACGTCCTGACTTTC. Its protein is CASIYSGANVLTF.

This chain links TRBV11-3 with TRBJ1-3; 9 bases map to TRBD1. The V segment lost 2 bases and the J segment 4 bases; nucleotides outside the gene matches: 6. Germline CDR1 is SGHNT and CDR2 is YENEEA. CDR3 size: 16 residues. The CDR3 sequence: CASSLYGTGRGNTIYF. The CDR3 DNA follows: TGTGCCAGCAGCTTATATGGGACAGGGAGAGGAAACACCATATATTTT. Using reference TRBV11-3 and TRBJ1-3 for the parts outside the CDR3, the full variable domain is EAGVVQSPRYKIIEKKQPVAFWCNPISGHNTLYWYLQNLGQGPELLIRYENEEAVDDSQLPKDRFSAERLKGVDSTLKIQPAELGDSAVYLCASSLYGTGRGNTIYFGEGSWLTVV.

The rearrangement joins TRBV15 to TRBJ2-5; no reliable D call. Germline assignment: CDR1 LNHNV and CDR2 YYDKDF (reference sequence). The CDR3 is 13 amino acids. The V gene lost 5 bases and the J gene lost 7 bases, with 14 bases spanning the gap. Written as DNA, the CDR3 is TGTGCCACCAGCCCTCGCCAACTTGGGACCCAGTACTTC. This codes for CATSPRQLGTQYF.

This clonotype was detected many times. The rearrangement uses TRBV7-9 and TRBJ1-1, with 11 bases identical to TRBD1. Per germline, CDR1 SEHNR and CDR2 FQNEAQ (reference sequence). The CDR3 spans 15 residues. V was pared by 4 bases and J by 5 bases, with 6 bases of the junction left unmatched. The CDR3 DNA sequence: TGTGCCAGCAGCTCCACCGGGACAGGGGGTACTGAAGCTTTCTTT. Translated, it gives CASSSTGTGGTEAFF.

In its sample, this clonotype was seen a few times. The chain combines TRBV5-1 with TRBJ1-1; a possible D gene is TRBD1 (5 bases). This CDR3 spans 13 amino acids. Germline V gene lookup returns CDR1 SGHRS and CDR2 YFSETQ. V was cut by 0 bases and J by 5 bases, with 8 bases left in between. CDR3 DNA: TGCGCCAGCAGCTTGGATGGGGGTACTGAAGCTTTCTTT. This gives the protein CASSLDGGTEAFF. Variable domain in full (rest from reference TRBV5-1 and TRBJ1-1): KAGVTQTPRYLIKTRGQQVTLSCSPISGHRSVSWYQQTPGQGLQFLFEYFSETQRNKGNFPGRFSGRQFSNSRSEMNVSTLELGDSALYLCASSLDGGTEAFFGQGTRLTVV.

This clonotype was counted ten times or more. The chain couples TRBV2 to TRBJ2-5; 13 bases map to TRBD2. CDR3 length equals 19 residues. Germline V gene lookup returns CDR1 SNHLY and CDR2 FYNNEI. The J segment lost 4 bases and the V segment lost 6 bases, leaving 17 bases of the junction unmatched. In nucleotides, the CDR3 is TGTGCCAGCAGACCCAAGGCTCGACTAGCGGGAGGATGGCTAGAGACCCAGTACTTC. Amino acids: CASRPKARLAGGWLETQYF.

This clonotype was picked up many times. The V gene is TRBV27, the J gene TRBJ1-6; D is unclear. Trimming took off 9 bases at V and 3 bases at J, with 12 bases between the two ends. Germline loops: CDR1 MNHEY, CDR2 SMNVEV (reference sequence). This CDR3 is built from 14 residues. In DNA form, the CDR3 reads TGTGCCAGTGCGCGGTACCGCTATAATTCACCCCTCCACTTT. It is translated as CASARYRYNSPLHF.

This rearrangement joins TRBV6-1 to TRBJ2-7; 8 bases match TRBD1. The germline gives CDR1 MNHNS, CDR2 SASEGT. J lost 3 bases, V lost 10 bases, and 8 bases had no gene match. CDR3 length: 13 residues. DNA for the CDR3: TGTGCCACCAGGGGGCACAGCAACTACGAGCAGTACTTC. Translated, it gives CATRGHSNYEQYF.

This clonotype was observed a handful of times. An end of the junction does not agree with germline; a read error may underlie this. The chain joins TRBV3-1 to TRBJ1-2; 8 bases agree with TRBD1. Germline CDR1 is LGHDT and CDR2 is YNNKEL (reference sequence). The CDR3 has 13 residues. The CDR3 is CASRQGAGYGYTF. The CDR3 DNA is TGTGCCAGCCGCCAGGGGGCAGGATATGGCTACACCTTC. The complete variable domain, with remaining parts taken from reference TRBV3-1 and TRBJ1-2, reads DTAVSQTPKYLVTQMGNDKSIKCEQNLGHDTMYWYKQDSKKFLKIMFSYNNKELIINETVPNRFSPKSPDKAHLNLHINSLELGDSAVYFCASRQGAGYGYTFGSGTRLTVV.

This clonotype was observed a few times. V gene TRBV5-4 combines with J gene TRBJ1-6; 7 nucleotides match TRBD1. The V segment lost 2 bases and the J segment 7 bases; nucleotides outside the gene matches: 3. Germline loops: CDR1 SGHNT, CDR2 YYREEE (reference sequence). The CDR3 extends over 14 amino acids. The chain's CDR3 is CASSFGTANSPLHF. In DNA, the CDR3 is TGTGCCAGCAGCTTCGGGACAGCCAATTCACCCCTCCACTTT.

The chain couples TRBV12-5 to TRBJ2-3; 8 positions agree with TRBD2. With 3 bases clipped from V and 2 bases from J, the junction kept 7 bases outside the gene matches. Looked up from germline, CDR1 is LGHNT and CDR2 is FRNRAP. CDR3 length: 16 amino acids. CDR3 DNA: TGTGCTAGTGGTTTCGCCGGGGGGGGGTCCACAGATACGCAGTATTTT. It yields the protein CASGFAGGGSTDTQYF.

This clonotype was seen repeatedly, ten times or more. The chain is built from TRBV30 and TRBJ2-7; TRBD1 might be the D (5 bases). CDR3 length equals 13 residues. Per the germline V gene, CDR1 is GTSNPN and CDR2 is SVGIG (reference sequence). The ends were cut back, 4 bases at V and 1 base at J, with 11 bases in the middle. The CDR3 sequence is CAWMPGSSYEQYF. DNA for the CDR3: TGTGCCTGGATGCCAGGGTCTTCCTACGAGCAGTACTTC.